A selection of T cell receptor beta chains follows, all from one sample in a study of blood T cell repertoires in COVID-19. The protocol was immunoSEQ multiplex PCR, while the TCRdb copy is restricted to in-frame clones and leaves out a portion. The data show 210,000 or so clones, 80% to 90% seen once. Material: peripheral blood. The origin of the receptors is a man aged 25-40 years with COVID-19, enrolled during active disease. Both conserved end residues are part of each CDR3. Fields, in order: J gene, clone size, V gene, D gene, CDR3 protein, CDR3 DNA. A D gene is named only where the DNA matches it firmly. Rows may omit the clone size; those that give it use once, few, many or a size class.

j_call: TRBJ1-1
clone_size: NA
v_call: TRBV6-5
d_call: NA
cdr3_aa: CASKQGTGEAFF
cdr3_nt: TGTGCCAGCAAACAGGGTACGGGTGAAGCTTTCTTT

j_call: TRBJ2-7
clone_size: NA
v_call: TRBV18
d_call: TRBD1
cdr3_aa: CASSPLEQGVTYEQYF
cdr3_nt: TGTGCCAGCTCACCACTAGAGCAGGGGGTAACCTACGAGCAGTACTTC

j_call: TRBJ1-2
clone_size: once
v_call: TRBV27
d_call: NA
cdr3_aa: CASADRAGGYTF
cdr3_nt: TGTGCCAGCGCTGACCGGGCGGGTGGCTACACCTTC

j_call: TRBJ1-5
clone_size: NA
v_call: TRBV27
d_call: NA
cdr3_aa: CASSSQGSNQPQHF
cdr3_nt: TGTGCCAGCAGTTCTCAGGGGAGCAATCAGCCCCAGCATTTT

j_call: TRBJ1-1
clone_size: few
v_call: TRBV20-1
d_call: NA
cdr3_aa: CSATADTKAFF
cdr3_nt: TGCAGTGCAACCGCGGACACCAAAGCTTTCTTT

j_call: TRBJ1-2
clone_size: NA
v_call: TRBV11-2
d_call: TRBD1
cdr3_aa: CASSLGVSGTVDGYTF
cdr3_nt: TGTGCCAGCAGCTTAGGTGTCTCCGGGACAGTAGATGGCTACACCTTC

j_call: TRBJ2-3
clone_size: NA
v_call: TRBV30
d_call: NA
cdr3_aa: CAWTILSGLRTDTQYF
cdr3_nt: TGTGCCTGGACTATTCTAAGCGGACTTAGGACAGATACGCAGTATTTT

j_call: TRBJ2-3
clone_size: NA
v_call: TRBV18
d_call: NA
cdr3_aa: CASSPTDTDTQYF
cdr3_nt: TGTGCCAGCTCACCGACAGACACAGATACGCAGTATTTT

j_call: TRBJ1-1
clone_size: few
v_call: TRBV7-9
d_call: TRBD1
cdr3_aa: CASSPDRAMNTEAFF
cdr3_nt: TGTGCCAGCAGCCCCGACAGGGCGATGAACACTGAAGCTTTCTTT

j_call: TRBJ2-3
clone_size: NA
v_call: TRBV25-1
d_call: NA
cdr3_aa: CASSVTGITDTQYF
cdr3_nt: TGTGCCAGCAGTGTTACAGGAATCACAGATACGCAGTATTTT

j_call: TRBJ2-7
clone_size: NA
v_call: TRBV29-1
d_call: TRBD2
cdr3_aa: CSVAAGDEQYF
cdr3_nt: TGCAGCGTAGCCGCGGGGGACGAGCAGTACTTC

j_call: TRBJ1-2
clone_size: NA
v_call: TRBV18
d_call: TRBD1
cdr3_aa: CASSPNYRGANYGYTF
cdr3_nt: TGTGCCAGCTCACCGAATTACAGGGGTGCTAACTATGGCTACACCTTC

j_call: TRBJ1-6
clone_size: NA
v_call: TRBV18
d_call: NA
cdr3_aa: CASSPESGRNSPLHF
cdr3_nt: TGTGCCAGCTCACCGGAGTCAGGGAGGAATTCACCCCTCCACTTT

j_call: TRBJ2-7
clone_size: NA
v_call: TRBV5-4
d_call: TRBD2
cdr3_aa: CASSQGLAYEQYF
cdr3_nt: TGTGCCAGCAGCCAGGGACTAGCCTACGAGCAGTACTTC

j_call: TRBJ2-7
clone_size: NA
v_call: TRBV7-8
d_call: NA
cdr3_aa: CASSWSGARSYEQYF
cdr3_nt: TGTGCCAGCAGCTGGTCAGGGGCTCGATCCTACGAGCAGTACTTC

j_call: TRBJ1-2
clone_size: NA
v_call: TRBV5-8
d_call: NA
cdr3_aa: CASSLEAGYGYGYTF
cdr3_nt: TGTGCCAGCAGCTTGGAGGCAGGGTACGGCTATGGCTACACCTTC

j_call: TRBJ1-3
clone_size: NA
v_call: TRBV29-1
d_call: TRBD1
cdr3_aa: CSVTGTGVGNTIYF
cdr3_nt: TGCAGCGTTACCGGGACAGGGGTTGGAAACACCATATATTTT

j_call: TRBJ2-1
clone_size: NA
v_call: TRBV5-8
d_call: NA
cdr3_aa: CASSLVYYGSSYNEQFF
cdr3_nt: TGTGCCAGCAGCTTGGTCTACTATGGAAGCTCCTACAATGAGCAGTTCTTC

j_call: TRBJ2-7
clone_size: once
v_call: TRBV11-2
d_call: TRBD2
cdr3_aa: CASSPSRGTSNPKQYF
cdr3_nt: TGTGCCAGCAGCCCGTCGAGGGGGACTAGTAACCCTAAGCAGTACTTC

j_call: TRBJ2-6
clone_size: NA
v_call: TRBV9
d_call: TRBD2
cdr3_aa: CASSVGLAGSGANVLTF
cdr3_nt: TGTGCCAGCAGCGTGGGACTAGCGGGCTCTGGGGCCAACGTCCTGACTTTC

j_call: TRBJ2-5
clone_size: NA
v_call: TRBV7-6
d_call: NA
cdr3_aa: CASSLLRGKETQYF
cdr3_nt: TGTGCCAGCAGCTTATTGCGGGGTAAAGAGACCCAGTACTTC

j_call: TRBJ1-2
clone_size: NA
v_call: TRBV27
d_call: TRBD1
cdr3_aa: CASRPYQGAVNGYTF
cdr3_nt: TGTGCCAGCAGACCATATCAGGGGGCGGTGAATGGCTACACCTTC

j_call: TRBJ1-4
clone_size: once
v_call: TRBV7-6
d_call: NA
cdr3_aa: CASSPSNTGNEKLFF
cdr3_nt: TGTGCCAGCAGCCCCTCAAACACAGGGAATGAAAAACTGTTTTTT

j_call: TRBJ2-3
clone_size: NA
v_call: TRBV28
d_call: NA
cdr3_aa: CASTSHSSDTQYF
cdr3_nt: TGTGCCAGCACGTCCCACAGCTCAGATACGCAGTATTTT

j_call: TRBJ2-1
clone_size: NA
v_call: TRBV9
d_call: NA
cdr3_aa: CASSVGTASNEQFF
cdr3_nt: TGTGCCAGCAGCGTAGGGACAGCTTCCAATGAGCAGTTCTTC